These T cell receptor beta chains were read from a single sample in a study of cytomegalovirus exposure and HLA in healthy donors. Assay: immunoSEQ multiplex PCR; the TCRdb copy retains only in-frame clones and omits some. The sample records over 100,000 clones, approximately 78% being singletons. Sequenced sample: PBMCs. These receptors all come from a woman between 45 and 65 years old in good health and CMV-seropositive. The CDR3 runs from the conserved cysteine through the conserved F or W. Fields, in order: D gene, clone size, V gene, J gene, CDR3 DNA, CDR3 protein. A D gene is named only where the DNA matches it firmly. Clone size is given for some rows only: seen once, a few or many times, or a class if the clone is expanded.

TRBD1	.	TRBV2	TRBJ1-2	TGTGCCAGTAGTGAGGGACAGATCTATGGCTACACCTTC	CASSEGQIYGYTF
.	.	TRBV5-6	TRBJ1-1	TGTGCCAGCAGCTTGGGGCGACGGGTTTCTGAAGCTTTCTTT	CASSLGRRVSEAFF
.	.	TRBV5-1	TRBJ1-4	TGCGCCAGCAGCTTGTACGGGAATGGTGAAAAACTGTTTTTT	CASSLYGNGEKLFF
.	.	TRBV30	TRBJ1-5	TGTGCCTGGAGTGTACAAAGCAATCAGCCCCAGCATTTT	CAWSVQSNQPQHF
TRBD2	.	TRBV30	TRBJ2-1	TGTGCCTGGGGGGCCGGTCTAGCGGGTGACGGTGAGCAGTTCTTC	CAWGAGLAGDGEQFF
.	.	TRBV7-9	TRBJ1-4	TGTGCCAGCAGCCCGACGCCGGGATTGGGGTCGGGGGAAAAACTGTTTTTT	CASSPTPGLGSGEKLFF
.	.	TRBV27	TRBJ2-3	TGTGCCAGCTACAGTCCCGGGGGCACAGATACGCAGTATTTT	CASYSPGGTDTQYF
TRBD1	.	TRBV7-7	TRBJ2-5	TGTGCTAGCAGCTTATCGATCAGGGGGCAAGAGACCCAGTACTTC	CASSLSIRGQETQYF
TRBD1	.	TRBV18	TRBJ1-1	TGTGCCAGCTCTTCTACAGGGGGTATCACTGAAGCTTTCTTT	CASSSTGGITEAFF
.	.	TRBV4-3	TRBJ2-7	TGCGCCAGCAGCCAAGAGGCCCTTTCCTACGAGCAGTACTTC	CASSQEALSYEQYF
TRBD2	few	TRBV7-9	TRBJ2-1	TGTGCCAGCAGCCTACCTTCGGGGGGGGATGAGCAGTTCTTC	CASSLPSGGDEQFF
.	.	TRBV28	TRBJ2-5	TGTGCCACACAAACCGTCGGGGTCTGGGAGACCCAGTACTTC	CATQTVGVWETQYF
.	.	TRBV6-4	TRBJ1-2	TGTGCCAGCAGTGACTCATCCGGCTATGGCTACACCTTC	CASSDSSGYGYTF
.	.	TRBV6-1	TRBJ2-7	TGTGCCAGCAGTGAGGTTGGGGCGGAGAAGCAGTACTTC	CASSEVGAEKQYF
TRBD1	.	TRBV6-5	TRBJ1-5	TGTGCCAGCAGTCCATGGACAGGGGGCAATCAGCCCCAGCATTTT	CASSPWTGGNQPQHF